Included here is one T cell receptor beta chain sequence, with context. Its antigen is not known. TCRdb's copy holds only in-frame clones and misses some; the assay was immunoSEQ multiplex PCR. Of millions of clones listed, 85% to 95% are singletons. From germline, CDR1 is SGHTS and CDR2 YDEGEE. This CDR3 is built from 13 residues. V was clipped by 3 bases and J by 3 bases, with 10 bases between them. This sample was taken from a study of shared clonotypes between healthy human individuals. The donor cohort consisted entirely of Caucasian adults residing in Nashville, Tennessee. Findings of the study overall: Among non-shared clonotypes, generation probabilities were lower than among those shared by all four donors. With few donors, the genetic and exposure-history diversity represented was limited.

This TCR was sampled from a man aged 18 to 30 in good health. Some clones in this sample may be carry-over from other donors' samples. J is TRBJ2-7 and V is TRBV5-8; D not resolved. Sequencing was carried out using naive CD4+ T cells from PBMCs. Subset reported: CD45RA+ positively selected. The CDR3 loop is CASSWDPSYEQYF. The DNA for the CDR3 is TGTGCCAGCAGCTGGGATCCTAGCTACGAGCAGTACTTC.